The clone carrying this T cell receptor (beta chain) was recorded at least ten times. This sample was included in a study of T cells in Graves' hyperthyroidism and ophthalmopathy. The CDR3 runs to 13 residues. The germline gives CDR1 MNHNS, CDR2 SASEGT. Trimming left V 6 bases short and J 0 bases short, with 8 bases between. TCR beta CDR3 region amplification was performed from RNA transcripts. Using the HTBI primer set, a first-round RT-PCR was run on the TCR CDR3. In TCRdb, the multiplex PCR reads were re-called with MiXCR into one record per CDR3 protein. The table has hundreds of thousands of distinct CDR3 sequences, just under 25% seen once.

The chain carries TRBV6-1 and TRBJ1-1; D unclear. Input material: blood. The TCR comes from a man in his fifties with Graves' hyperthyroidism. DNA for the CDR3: TGTGCCAGCAGACCTGTTGTGAACACTGAAGCTTTCTTT. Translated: CASRPVVNTEAFF.